This TCR beta chain comes out of a study of cytomegalovirus exposure and HLA in healthy donors. Study in general: Unique TCR beta sequences numbering some 120 million came from approximately 180 million T cells in an earlier analysis.

The CDR3 is 15 amino acids. V lost 7 bases to trimming and J lost 0 bases; unmatched junction nucleotides: 6. Germline V CDR1 and CDR2: MDHEN, SYDVKM. Use of 60 Vbeta and 13 Jbeta primers characterized the PCR. The assay was immunoSEQ multiplex PCR, and TCRdb's table has in-frame clones only and misses some. The sample carries 150,000 to 200,000 clones, roughly 84% recorded once. Study-wide results and caveats: As immune exposure information, only CMV serostatus was available. Roughly even sequencing depth across donors was the assumption behind the presence/absence analyses. Later on, a genetic analysis was performed. It linked a missense variant in DCLRE1C with V- and J-gene trimming of TCR beta.

A remark on this clone: Its specificity is not known.

Sample: PBMCs. J is TRBJ1-3 and V is TRBV28, with 7 bases that match TRBD1. The clonotype originates from a boy between 10 and 17 years old in good health and CMV-seronegative. This CDR3 is CASTGGTDSGNTIYF. CDR3 in DNA: TGTGCCAGCACTGGCGGGACAGACTCTGGAAACACCATATATTTT.